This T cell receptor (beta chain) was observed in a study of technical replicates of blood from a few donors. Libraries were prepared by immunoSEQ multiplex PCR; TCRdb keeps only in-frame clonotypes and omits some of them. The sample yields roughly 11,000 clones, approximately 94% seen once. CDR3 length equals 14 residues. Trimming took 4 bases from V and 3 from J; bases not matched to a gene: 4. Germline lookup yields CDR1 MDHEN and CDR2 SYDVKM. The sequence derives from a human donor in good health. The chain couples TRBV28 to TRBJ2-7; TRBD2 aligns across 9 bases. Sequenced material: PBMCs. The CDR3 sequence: CASSSLSGSYEQYF. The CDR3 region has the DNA TGTGCCAGCAGTTCCCTTAGCGGGAGCTACGAGCAGTACTTC.